One and the same sample provided the 32 T cell receptor beta chains below, sequenced in a study of shared clonotypes between healthy human individuals. Assay used: immunoSEQ multiplex PCR; TCRdb lists only in-frame clones, some missing. In the table there are some 2,000,000 clones, around 95% of which are singletons. Sequencing was performed on naive CD4+ T cells sorted from blood. Subset reported: CD45RA+ positively selected. These receptors all stem from a man younger than 35 in good health.

This chain links TRBV6-5 with TRBJ2-7, with 7 bases aligning to TRBD2. The CDR3 is made up of 15 amino acids. The V gene end was trimmed by 6 bases and the J gene end by 4 bases; junction bases not matched to a gene: 12. CDR1 is MNHEY, CDR2 SVGAGI, per germline. As DNA, the CDR3 is TGTGCCAGCAGCAGATACCGCAGGGAGGGATACGAGCAGTACTTC. This gives the protein CASSRYRREGYEQYF.

A single count supports this clone. The chain has TRBV6-6 and TRBJ2-2, with D maybe TRBD1 (6 bases). V lost 10 bases and J lost 7, with 19 bases in between. CDR1 is MNHNY and CDR2 is SVGAGI in the germline V gene (reference sequence). The CDR3 has 14 amino acids. The CDR3 region has the DNA TGTGCCATACGTACAGGGTTGCAAAGCGGGGAGCTGTTTTTT. This encodes CAIRTGLQSGELFF.

Of note for this clone: Other DNA sequences in the same sample also yield this CDR3. In DNA form, the CDR3 reads TGTGCCAGCAGTTACGCAGGGTCCTACGAGCAGTACTTC. Protein sequence: CASSYAGSYEQYF. This chain connects TRBV6-5 to TRBJ2-7; the D gene is possibly TRBD1 (5 bases). This CDR3 has 13 residues. V was shortened by 2 bases and J by 1 base, with 6 bases between the two germline ends. The germline V gene encodes CDR1 MNHEY and CDR2 SVGAGI.

This chain uses TRBV10-3 with TRBJ2-7; D is undetermined. This CDR3 comprises 13 residues. Germline CDR1 ENHRY, CDR2 SYGVKD. Trimming shortened V by 2 bases and J by 3 bases, and 8 bases separated the two germline ends. The CDR3 DNA reads as TGTGCCATCAGTGAGAGTCAGGACTACGAGCAGTACTTC. Its protein is CAISESQDYEQYF.

The chain is built from TRBV5-4 and TRBJ2-1, with 9 bases matching TRBD1. V dropped 3 bases and J dropped 14; count of bases not matched to a gene: 9. There are 13 residues in the CDR3. The germline gives CDR1 SGHNT, CDR2 YYREEE (reference sequence). The CDR3 nucleotides are TGTGCCAGCAGCTCCCCGGACAGGGGCGGCGAGTTCTTC. Translating gives CASSSPDRGGEFF.

V is TRBV5-1 and J is TRBJ2-3; D possibly uses TRBD1 or TRBD2 (5 bases each). The CDR3 length is 14 residues. Trimming took off 4 bases at V and 4 bases at J, with 13 bases between the two ends. Germline CDR1 and CDR2: SGHRS and YFSETQ. CDR3 amino acids: CASSIGTMSDTQYF. The CDR3 DNA reads TGCGCCAGCAGCATAGGGACGATGTCAGATACGCAGTATTTT.

The chain couples TRBV27 to TRBJ1-4; D gene ambiguous. Deletions cut 3 bases from V and 8 bases from J, with 10 bases between. The germline V gene encodes CDR1 MNHEY and CDR2 SMNVEV (reference sequence). This CDR3 region has 13 residues. The CDR3 DNA reads TGTGCCAGCAGTTTGGGTGTAAACGAAAAACTGTTTTTT. Its protein product is CASSLGVNEKLFF.

The chain recombines TRBV6-5 with TRBJ2-7; D gene ambiguous. Germline V gene lookup returns CDR1 MNHEY and CDR2 SVGAGI. Trimming cost V 2 bases and J 3 bases, with 8 bases left between them. The CDR3 extends over 13 amino acids. In DNA, the CDR3 is TGTGCCAGCAGTTACGATGGGCTCTACGAGCAGTACTTC. Translating gives CASSYDGLYEQYF.

This clone was found once. The V gene is TRBV10-1, the J gene TRBJ2-6, with a possible D match to TRBD1 (5 bases). Trimming removed 2 bases at V and 4 bases at J, with 6 bases between. This CDR3 spans 14 amino acids. Germline V gene data show CDR1 as WNHNN and CDR2 as SYGVQD (reference sequence). The CDR3 bases are TGCGCCAGCAGTGAGGGGGCCGGGGCCAACGTCCTGACTTTC. Translated, it gives CASSEGAGANVLTF.

Regarding this clone: One end of the junction does not line up with germline, which may come from a read error. The chain is built from TRBV7-7 and TRBJ1-1; D unclear. The CDR3 spans 16 residues. Looked up from germline, CDR1 is SSHAT and CDR2 is FNYEAQ (reference sequence). The CDR3 protein is CASSPTVIATGTEAFF. The CDR3 bases are TGTGCTAGCAGCCCAACGGTTATCGCCACGGGCACTGAAGCTTTCTTT.

The chain joins TRBV7-9 to TRBJ2-1; 7 nucleotides match TRBD1. The CDR3 extends over 12 amino acids. V dropped 6 bases and J dropped 7; count of bases not matched to a gene: 3. CDR1 is SEHNR, CDR2 FQNEAQ, per germline (reference sequence). The CDR3 loop reads CASSYRGNEQFF. As DNA, the CDR3 is TGTGCCAGCAGTTACAGGGGAAATGAGCAGTTCTTC.

The V gene is TRBV27, the J gene TRBJ1-2; D is ambiguous. Trimming cost V 1 base and J 6 bases, with 9 bases left between them. This CDR3 contains 13 residues. Germline CDR1 and CDR2: MNHEY and SMNVEV (reference sequence). The CDR3 here is CASSLWGADGYTF. CDR3 in DNA: TGTGCCAGCAGTTTATGGGGAGCGGATGGCTACACCTTC.

The chain is built from TRBV6-5 and TRBJ1-1; 7 bases map to TRBD1. Germline trimming cut 5 bases from V and 4 bases from J; bases unmatched to any gene: 4. Per the germline V gene, CDR1 is MNHEY and CDR2 is SVGAGI. The CDR3 contains 13 residues. As DNA, the CDR3 is TGTGCCAGCAGTAGACAGGGTGTCACTGAAGCTTTCTTT. This gives the protein CASSRQGVTEAFF.

This clone was seen only once. This chain links TRBV5-6 with TRBJ2-7; TRBD2 might be the D (7 bases). This CDR3 comprises 15 residues. Germline CDR1 SGHDT, CDR2 YYEEEE. The V and J ends lost 4 bases and 8 bases respectively, with 22 bases between them. The CDR3, as DNA: TGTGCCAGCAGCGGGAGGGCAGGGGCGAGGAGTAAGCAGTACTTC. Amino acids: CASSGRAGARSKQYF.

This sequence joins TRBV28 and TRBJ2-4; D is uncertain. The CDR3 contains 14 residues. CDR1 is MDHEN and CDR2 is SYDVKM in the germline V gene. The V end was cut by 8 bases, the J end by 0 bases, with 11 bases between. CDR3 sequence: CASGIQVAKNIQYF. CDR3 coding DNA: TGTGCCAGCGGGATTCAAGTAGCCAAAAACATTCAGTACTTC.

V gene TRBV2 combines with J gene TRBJ1-1, with D maybe TRBD1 (6 bases). This CDR3 region has 14 residues. Germline CDR1 reads SNHLY; CDR2 reads FYNNEI. Trimming stripped 7 bases from V and 4 bases from J, with 16 bases between. CDR3 sequence: CASTRDKLTTEAFF. In DNA form, the CDR3 reads TGTGCCAGCACCCGGGACAAGCTTACCACTGAAGCTTTCTTT.

This chain connects TRBV2 to TRBJ1-5, with TRBD1 as a possible D gene (6 bases). Trimming removed 7 bases from V and 3 bases from J, with 10 bases in between. The CDR3 contains 13 residues. Germline loops: CDR1 SNHLY, CDR2 FYNNEI. Here the CDR3 reads CASKGVPNQPQHF. The CDR3, as DNA: TGTGCCAGCAAGGGGGTTCCCAATCAGCCCCAGCATTTT.

The chain recombines TRBV6-6 with TRBJ1-1, with TRBD1 matching over 9 bases. CDR1 is MNHNY, CDR2 SVGAGI, per germline (reference sequence). CDR3 length equals 16 residues. Germline trimming cut 6 bases from V and 4 bases from J; bases unmatched to any gene: 12. The CDR3 loop is CASSPTDRGWSTEAFF. The CDR3 DNA reads TGTGCCAGCAGCCCCACCGACAGGGGGTGGAGCACTGAAGCTTTCTTT.

This chain joins TRBV5-1 and TRBJ2-3; TRBD2 is a possible D gene (5 bases). The germline V gene encodes CDR1 SGHRS and CDR2 YFSETQ. CDR3 length: 16 amino acids. Trimming left V 3 bases short and J 3 bases short, with 17 bases between. For the CDR3, the DNA is TGCGCCAGCAGCTGGGGTGGCGGGTCGGGGACAGATACGCAGTATTTT. Protein product: CASSWGGGSGTDTQYF.

Comment on this clone: Additional DNA sequences in this sample encode the identical CDR3. The rearrangement uses TRBV30 and TRBJ1-4; D gene unclear. The CDR3 covers 12 residues. Germline V gene sequence: CDR1 GTSNPN, CDR2 SVGIG (reference sequence). V lost 0 bases and J 8 bases, leaving 7 bases between the germline ends. The DNA for the CDR3 is TGTGCCTGGAGTGTACCGGGAGAAAAACTGTTTTTT. Translated: CAWSVPGEKLFF. Together with reference TRBV30 and TRBJ1-4, the CDR3 gives the full variable domain: SQTIHQWPATLVQPVGSPLSLECTVEGTSNPNLYWYRQAAGRGLQLLFYSVGIGQISSEVPQNLSASRPQDRQFILSSKKLLLSDSGFYLCAWSVPGEKLFFGSGTQLSVL.

The chain is built from TRBV7-9 and TRBJ1-1, with 7 bases matching TRBD1. Germline V gives CDR1 SEHNR, CDR2 FQNEAQ (reference sequence). The CDR3 has 15 amino acids. V lost 4 bases to trimming and J lost 2 bases; unmatched junction nucleotides: 7. The CDR3 reads CASSYRRTGNTEAFF. The DNA for the CDR3 is TGTGCCAGCAGCTATAGACGGACAGGCAACACTGAAGCTTTCTTT. The full variable domain, completed using reference TRBV7-9 and TRBJ1-1, is DTGVSQNPRHKITKRGQNVTFRCDPISEHNRLYWYRQTLGQGPEFLTYFQNEAQLEKSRLLSDRFSAERPKGSFSTLEIQRTEQGDSAMYLCASSYRRTGNTEAFFGQGTRLTVV.

This clone was detected only once. This rearrangement joins TRBV10-3 to TRBJ1-5; tentative D call: TRBD1 (5 bases). The ends were cut back, 11 bases at V and 0 bases at J, with 17 bases in the middle. Germline CDR1 ENHRY, CDR2 SYGVKD. There are 15 residues in the CDR3. CDR3 sequence (DNA): TGTGCCGCTAACGCCGGGGCGGGTAGCAATCAGCCCCAGCATTTT. This encodes CAANAGAGSNQPQHF.

The rearrangement joins TRBV30 to TRBJ1-5; 8 bases are a match to TRBD1. The CDR3 sequence is 15 residues long. With 2 bases clipped from V and 5 bases from J, the junction kept 8 bases outside the gene matches. The V gene's germline CDR1 is GTSNPN and CDR2 SVGIG (reference sequence). The CDR3 DNA reads as TGTGCCTGGAGTAGGTCAGGGGGCAGAGATCAGCCCCAGCATTTT. Translated, it gives CAWSRSGGRDQPQHF.

V is TRBV30 and J is TRBJ1-6, with D unresolved. Germline CDR1 is GTSNPN and CDR2 is SVGIG (reference sequence). With 3 bases removed from V and 6 bases from J, the gap between germline ends came to 9 bases. The CDR3 spans 13 residues. DNA for the CDR3: TGTGCCTGGAGAGCCGGGTCTAATTCACCCCTCCACTTT. It is translated as CAWRAGSNSPLHF. Drawing the rest from reference TRBV30 and TRBJ1-6, the complete variable domain is SQTIHQWPATLVQPVGSPLSLECTVEGTSNPNLYWYRQAAGRGLQLLFYSVGIGQISSEVPQNLSASRPQDRQFILSSKKLLLSDSGFYLCAWRAGSNSPLHFGNGTRLTVT.

V gene TRBV6-5 combines with J gene TRBJ2-2; D perhaps matches TRBD1 (6 bases). The CDR3 totals 15 residues. CDR1 and CDR2 (germline): MNHEY, SVGAGI. The V end was cut by 0 bases, the J end by 6 bases, with 11 bases between. This CDR3 is CASSYSTAGAGELFF. In DNA, the CDR3 is TGTGCCAGCAGTTACTCGACTGCAGGGGCCGGGGAGCTGTTTTTT.

The chain uses TRBV7-2 and TRBJ2-3, with a tentative D call TRBD1 (6 bases). Germline values: CDR1 SGHTA, CDR2 FQGNSA. V lost 3 bases and J lost 8, with 15 bases in between. CDR3 length equals 14 residues. CDR3 DNA: TGTGCCAGCAGCTTTGGTCTGGGGGCTGTTACGCAGTATTTT. This sequence encodes CASSFGLGAVTQYF.

V and J are TRBV5-4 and TRBJ2-3, with D maybe TRBD1 (6 bases). Germline V gene lookup returns CDR1 SGHNT and CDR2 YYREEE (reference sequence). V shed 6 bases and J shed 4 bases, with 12 bases lying between them. This CDR3 contains 13 residues. This CDR3 is CASKEPGADTQYF. As DNA, the CDR3 is TGTGCCAGCAAGGAGCCAGGGGCAGATACGCAGTATTTT.

V and J are TRBV7-3 and TRBJ2-5; D is ambiguous. With 5 bases removed from V and 7 bases from J, the gap between germline ends came to 11 bases. Germline V gene sequence: CDR1 SGHTA, CDR2 FQGTGA. The CDR3 has 12 amino acids. The CDR3 bases are TGTGCCAGCAGCACGGGCGTGGGGACCCAGTACTTC. Translated: CASSTGVGTQYF.

With regard to this clone: Other nucleotide sequences from this sample produce the same CDR3. This chain's CDR3 is CATSRDPGPYEQYF. The CDR3, as DNA: TGTGCCACCAGCAGAGATCCGGGCCCCTACGAGCAGTACTTC. The genes are TRBV15 and TRBJ2-7; the D is unclear. Trimming removed 0 bases from V and 2 bases from J, with 8 bases in between. Per germline, CDR1 LNHNV and CDR2 YYDKDF (reference sequence). The CDR3 has 14 amino acids.

The chain joins TRBV7-9 to TRBJ1-2, with 7 bases identical to TRBD1. The V and J ends lost 5 bases and 0 bases, in that order; junction bases with no gene match: 6. Germline lookup yields CDR1 SEHNR and CDR2 FQNEAQ (reference sequence). The CDR3 covers 15 residues. CDR3 DNA sequence: TGTGCCAGCAGCGCTCGGGACAGATCTAACTATGGCTACACCTTC. Translated: CASSARDRSNYGYTF.

The DNA of the CDR3 is TGTGCCAGCAGTCTAACAGGGAAGAATGGCTACACCTTC. It encodes CASSLTGKNGYTF. This chain connects TRBV6-1 to TRBJ1-2; a possible D gene is TRBD1 (6 bases). V was clipped by 5 bases and J by 6 bases, with 13 bases between them. The germline V gene encodes CDR1 MNHNS and CDR2 SASEGT. The CDR3 contains 13 residues.

CDR3 loop: CASGRDRGAYEQYF. The CDR3 DNA follows: TGTGCCAGCGGCCGGGACAGGGGAGCCTACGAGCAGTACTTC. This rearrangement joins TRBV2 to TRBJ2-7, with 10 bases matching TRBD1. CDR3 length: 14 amino acids. Germline CDR1 SNHLY, CDR2 FYNNEI. V trimming: 8 bases; J trimming: 2 bases; junction bases outside the gene matches: 6.